The clone carrying this TCR beta chain was seen just once. In the authors' workflow: Estimation of nucleated cell counts relied on the amplification of reference gene primers. Measured with immunoSEQ multiplex PCR; TCRdb has only the in-frame clones, and not every one. V, J and clone size are taken as reported in that table, and D and trimming were inferred from the DNA itself. The table includes about 190,000 clones, nearly 90% detected once. The sample is drawn from a study of blood T cell repertoires in COVID-19. Looking at the study overall: Donors in the United States, Italy and Spain gave samples during acute or convalescent COVID-19. Sample material is recorded as cDNA or gDNA derived from T cells, B-cell-depleted T cells, or PBMCs.

The CDR3 is 14 residues long. The germline V and J ends were trimmed by 0 bases and 1 base, with 4 bases remaining between them. Looked up from germline, CDR1 is MGHRA and CDR2 is YSYEKL. V gene TRBV4-1 combines with J gene TRBJ1-3; D gene unclear. This clonotype was obtained from a man in his 60s with active or convalescent COVID-19. Sequencing was carried out using peripheral blood. As DNA, the CDR3 is TGCGCCAGCAGCCAAGATCAGTCTGGAAACACCATATATTTT. Protein sequence: CASSQDQSGNTIYF.